The following is a T cell receptor (beta chain) sequence with its context. The investigators amplified TCR beta CDR3 regions from RNA transcripts. With the HTBI primer set, the TCR CDR3 went through a first round of RT-PCR. TCRdb processed the multiplex PCR reads anew with MiXCR; each CDR3 protein has one entry. In the table there are roughly 500,000 distinct CDR3 sequences, around 46% of which are singletons. The data derive from a study of T cells in Graves' hyperthyroidism and ophthalmopathy. CDR3 size: 11 residues. Germline CDR1 reads DFQATT; CDR2 reads SNEGSKA (reference sequence). Germline trimming cut 6 bases from V and 10 bases from J; bases unmatched to any gene: 2.

The chain links TRBV20-1 to TRBJ2-6; 8 bases map to TRBD2. The sequence derives from an adult woman with Graves' disease, either hyperthyroidism or ophthalmopathy (not recorded which). Sequenced material: peripheral blood or thyroid tissue (not recorded which). In DNA, the CDR3 is TGCAGTGCGGCGGGGGGTAACGTCCTGACTTTC. This gives the protein CSAAGGNVLTF.